This paragraph covers one TCR beta chain sequence. CDR3 length: 16 residues. CDR1 is SNHLY, CDR2 FYNNEI, per germline. The J segment lost 0 bases and the V segment lost 7 bases, leaving 6 bases of the junction unmatched. The data derive from a study of OX40 agonist ivuxolimab in advanced cancers. Repertoires were generated with immunoSEQ multiplex PCR, while TCRdb's copy carries only in-frame clones and drops some. The repertoire has about 70,000 clones, almost 90% of them found once; the top ten carry 0.7% to 1%. The rearrangement joins TRBV2 to TRBJ2-3; 11 nucleotides align to TRBD2. The source was CD4+ or CD8+ T cells sorted from blood, collected in a trial of the OX40 agonist ivuxolimab. This TCR was sampled from an adult with an advanced solid tumor such as melanoma, head and neck, liver or kidney cancer. This CDR3 reads CASTGLAELSTDTQYF. In DNA, the CDR3 is TGTGCCAGCACGGGACTAGCGGAGCTGAGCACAGATACGCAGTATTTT.